What follows are 29 T cell receptor beta chains derived from one specimen sequenced in a study of radiotherapy plus CTLA-4 blockade in lung cancer. Some clones are missing from TCRdb's copy, which holds only in-frame ones; the method was immunoSEQ multiplex PCR. The profile shows tens of thousands of clones, approximately 80% of them singletons. Sequencing was performed on peripheral blood, taken from a patient treated with radiotherapy plus ipilimumab. The receptors were gathered from a human donor with non-small cell lung cancer whose response to radiotherapy plus ipilimumab could not be evaluated.

The V gene is TRBV2, the J gene TRBJ2-2; 9 nucleotides align to TRBD2. With 6 bases clipped from V and 6 bases from J, the junction kept 8 bases outside the gene matches. Germline values: CDR1 SNHLY, CDR2 FYNNEI. This CDR3 spans 15 amino acids. Here the CDR3 DNA reads TGTGCCAGCAGAGCCGGGACTAGCTATGCCGGGGAGCTGTTTTTT. Its translation: CASRAGTSYAGELFF.

The V gene is TRBV30, the J gene TRBJ2-3; D is uncertain. The ends were cut back, 4 bases at V and 3 bases at J, with 8 bases in the middle. The CDR3 runs 12 residues. CDR1 and CDR2 (germline): GTSNPN, SVGIG (reference sequence). CDR3 amino acids: CAWKPWTDTQYF. The DNA for the CDR3 is TGTGCCTGGAAGCCCTGGACAGATACGCAGTATTTT.

This chain uses TRBV29-1 with TRBJ2-5; D possibly corresponds to TRBD1 (5 bases). This CDR3 region has 14 residues. The germline gives CDR1 SQVTM, CDR2 ANQGSEA. V lost 2 bases and J 7 bases, leaving 17 bases between the germline ends. CDR3 in amino acids: CSVERAGLSWTQYF. CDR3 in DNA: TGCAGCGTTGAACGGGCAGGGTTAAGTTGGACCCAGTACTTC.

This chain links TRBV7-6 with TRBJ2-3; a possible D gene is TRBD1 (6 bases). The CDR3 length is 16 residues. CDR1 and CDR2 from the germline V gene are SGHVS and FNYEAQ. V lost 3 bases and J lost 4, with 17 bases in between. The CDR3 protein is CASSLGASGGPDTQYF. CDR3 bases: TGTGCCAGCAGCTTGGGGGCCTCAGGTGGGCCAGATACGCAGTATTTT.

V and J are TRBV7-2 and TRBJ2-1; TRBD2 aligns across 11 bases. The CDR3 is made up of 14 amino acids. V shed 1 base, J shed 7 bases, and the junction held 0 bases outside the gene matches. Germline CDR1 SGHTA, CDR2 FQGNSA. The CDR3 loop is CASSLGTSGNEQFF. The CDR3 nucleotides read TGTGCCAGCAGCTTAGGGACTAGCGGGAATGAGCAGTTCTTC.

The rearrangement joins TRBV19 to TRBJ2-2; TRBD2 agrees at 7 bases. Germline V gene lookup returns CDR1 LNHDA and CDR2 SQIVND (reference sequence). The junction had 6 bases not matched to a gene; V was cut back by 3 bases and J by 2 bases. The length of the CDR3 is 16 residues. The CDR3 region has the DNA TGTGCCAGTAGTATGAGAAGCGGGGCAAACACCGGGGAGCTGTTTTTT. As protein: CASSMRSGANTGELFF.

CDR3 nucleotides: TGTGCCAGCAGCGGCGGGAGCGGGAAGGGCGGGGAGCTGTTTTTT. It translates to CASSGGSGKGGELFF. The V and J genes are TRBV9 and TRBJ2-2, with 7 bases lining up with TRBD2. The junction had 9 bases not matched to a gene; V was cut back by 3 bases and J by 7 bases. The CDR3 consists of 15 residues. The V gene's germline CDR1 is SGDLS and CDR2 YYNGEE.

The genes are TRBV6-5 and TRBJ2-3; 9 bases align to TRBD1. Per germline, CDR1 MNHEY and CDR2 SVGAGI. The CDR3 is made up of 16 amino acids. V was pared by 4 bases and J by 4 bases, with 9 bases of the junction left unmatched. CDR3 bases: TGTGCCAGCAGTTTTACCGGGACAGGGTTATCAGATACGCAGTATTTT. The encoded protein is CASSFTGTGLSDTQYF.

The rearrangement links TRBV7-2 to TRBJ2-1; 9 nucleotides line up with TRBD1. Germline-derived CDR1 and CDR2 are SGHTA and FQGNSA. J gave up 1 base and V 3 bases, and 7 bases lay outside the gene matches. The CDR3 spans 17 residues. The CDR3 DNA sequence: TGTGCCAGCAGCTTCATCACTGGGACAGGGTCCTACAATGAGCAGTTCTTC. It translates to CASSFITGTGSYNEQFF.

The chain joins TRBV27 to TRBJ1-1; 9 bases map to TRBD1. CDR1 is MNHEY, CDR2 SMNVEV, per germline (reference sequence). V was clipped by 6 bases and J by 5 bases; unmatched bases: 7. The CDR3 sequence is 14 residues long. The CDR3 DNA is TGTGCCAGCAGGGGACAGGGAGGAGAGACTGAAGCTTTCTTT. This sequence encodes CASRGQGGETEAFF.

The V call is TRBV6-4, the J call TRBJ1-2; the D is unclear. The length of the CDR3 is 15 residues. Germline lookup yields CDR1 MRHNA and CDR2 SNTAGT. Trimming stripped 4 bases from V and 8 bases from J, with 20 bases between. The CDR3 region is CASSVTTGWGQGYTF. CDR3 nucleotides: TGTGCCAGCAGTGTGACGACGGGGTGGGGTCAGGGCTACACCTTC.

The rearrangement uses TRBV28 and TRBJ2-4, with D possibly TRBD1 on 6 matching bases. The V and J ends lost 3 bases and 0 bases respectively, with 12 bases between them. Germline-derived CDR1 and CDR2 are MDHEN and SYDVKM. The CDR3 runs to 16 residues. CDR3 region: CASSLSDRLAKNIQYF. CDR3 in DNA: TGTGCCAGCAGTTTGAGCGACAGGCTAGCCAAAAACATTCAGTACTTC.

The sample holds one count of this clone. The rearrangement uses TRBV2 and TRBJ1-5, with TRBD1 identical over 10 bases. CDR1 and CDR2 (germline): SNHLY, FYNNEI. The CDR3 consists of 14 residues. Germline trimming cut 4 bases from V and 5 bases from J; bases unmatched to any gene: 2. CDR3: CASSGDRGYQPQHF. CDR3 nucleotide sequence: TGTGCCAGCAGTGGGGACAGGGGATATCAGCCCCAGCATTTT.

J is TRBJ1-2 and V is TRBV5-1, with TRBD1 as a possible D gene (5 bases). CDR1 and CDR2 from the germline V gene are SGHRS and YFSETQ. Trimming pared 4 bases from V and 8 bases from J, leaving 15 bases between. The CDR3 is 13 residues long. In DNA form, the CDR3 reads TGCGCCAGCAGCCCCTTGGGGGGTGAGGGCTACACCTTC. This codes for CASSPLGGEGYTF. Together with reference TRBV5-1 and TRBJ1-2, the CDR3 gives the full variable domain: KAGVTQTPRYLIKTRGQQVTLSCSPISGHRSVSWYQQTPGQGLQFLFEYFSETQRNKGNFPGRFSGRQFSNSRSEMNVSTLELGDSALYLCASSPLGGEGYTFGSGTRLTVV.

The genes are TRBV28 and TRBJ1-1; D is undetermined. CDR1 and CDR2 (germline): MDHEN, SYDVKM. The length of the CDR3 is 14 residues. The V and J ends lost 4 bases and 2 bases respectively, with 11 bases between them. The chain's CDR3 is CASSSSGYNTEAFF. DNA of the CDR3: TGTGCCAGCAGTTCCTCCGGGTATAACACTGAAGCTTTCTTT.

J is TRBJ1-1 and V is TRBV19; possible D gene TRBD1, 5 bases. The CDR3 has 15 amino acids. In germline, CDR1 is LNHDA, CDR2 SQIVND (reference sequence). The V end was cut by 5 bases, the J end by 3 bases, with 16 bases between. The CDR3 spells CASSPAGTAYTEAFF. In DNA form, the CDR3 reads TGTGCCAGTAGTCCCGCCGGGACTGCTTACACTGAAGCTTTCTTT.

This chain connects TRBV6-5 to TRBJ2-5; D is unclear. Germline values: CDR1 MNHEY, CDR2 SVGAGI. This CDR3 has 14 amino acids. Trimming took off 5 bases at V and 2 bases at J, with 12 bases between the two ends. The CDR3 sequence is CASSGWPMQETQYF. The CDR3 DNA follows: TGTGCCAGCAGTGGCTGGCCGATGCAAGAGACCCAGTACTTC.

V gene TRBV5-8 combines with J gene TRBJ2-1; 10 bases match TRBD1. This CDR3 is built from 16 residues. V lost 6 bases, J lost 2 bases, and 8 bases stayed unmatched. Germline V gives CDR1 SGHTS, CDR2 YDEGEE. The CDR3 nucleotides are TGTGCCAGCACCTACCGGGGGACAGGGGCCTACAATGAGCAGTTCTTC. As protein: CASTYRGTGAYNEQFF. Variable domain in full (rest from reference TRBV5-8 and TRBJ2-1): EAGVTQSPTHLIKTRGQQATLRCSPISGHTSVYWYQQALGLGLQFLLWYDEGEERNRGNFPPRFSGRQFPNYSSELNVNALELEDSALYLCASTYRGTGAYNEQFFGPGTRLTVL.

This clone occurred a few times. The chain joins TRBV28 to TRBJ1-3; weak D call: TRBD1 (5 bases). Germline V lookup: CDR1 MDHEN, CDR2 SYDVKM. V was pared by 9 bases and J by 0 bases, with 12 bases between. The CDR3 is 14 amino acids. The CDR3 here is CASRDSLSGNTIYF. The CDR3, as DNA: TGTGCCAGTCGGGACTCCCTCTCTGGAAACACCATATATTTT.

This rearrangement joins TRBV4-3 to TRBJ1-4; TRBD1 matches 9 bases. CDR1 is LGHNA and CDR2 is YSLEER in the germline V gene. The CDR3 totals 15 residues. Germline trimming cut 2 bases from V and 8 bases from J; bases unmatched to any gene: 6. CDR3 in amino acids: CASSQTGGRLEKLFF. The CDR3 DNA reads as TGCGCCAGCAGCCAAACAGGGGGCCGGCTCGAAAAACTGTTTTTT.

The V call is TRBV7-2, the J call TRBJ1-5; 7 nucleotides agree with TRBD1. Germline loops: CDR1 SGHTA, CDR2 FQGNSA. The J segment lost 5 bases and the V segment lost 4 bases, leaving 5 bases of the junction unmatched. The CDR3 is made up of 14 amino acids. CDR3 coding DNA: TGTGCCAGCAGCTCCGGGGACAGATATCAGCCCCAGCATTTT. Translation gives CASSSGDRYQPQHF.

The chain has TRBV15 and TRBJ2-3; 10 nucleotides align to TRBD1. Germline V gene lookup returns CDR1 LNHNV and CDR2 YYDKDF (reference sequence). The length of the CDR3 is 16 residues. V lost 1 base and J lost 3; bases outside the gene matches: 4. CDR3 nucleotide sequence: TGTGCCACCAGCAGAGGGACAGGGGGTTGGACAGATACGCAGTATTTT. It translates to CATSRGTGGWTDTQYF.

The chain is built from TRBV5-4 and TRBJ2-1; 13 nucleotides line up with TRBD2. Germline V CDR1 and CDR2: SGHNT, YYREEE (reference sequence). CDR3 length: 18 amino acids. V lost 4 bases to trimming and J lost 1 base; unmatched junction nucleotides: 8. In DNA, the CDR3 is TGTGCCAGCAGCCAAGGACTAGCGGGAGTTTTTTCCTACAATGAGCAGTTCTTC. Residues: CASSQGLAGVFSYNEQFF.

Notes on this clone: Other DNA variants within this sample encode the same CDR3. The DNA for the CDR3 is TGTGCCAGCAGTTACTGGTCGACAGGGGAATCACCCCTCCACTTT. The encoded protein is CASSYWSTGESPLHF. The rearrangement joins TRBV6-5 to TRBJ1-6; 8 nucleotides align to TRBD1. Germline V gene lookup returns CDR1 MNHEY and CDR2 SVGAGI. V lost 1 base, J lost 10 bases, and 6 bases stayed unmatched. The length of the CDR3 is 15 residues.

The rearrangement links TRBV19 to TRBJ1-2; TRBD1 matches 12 bases. The J segment lost 4 bases and the V segment lost 5 bases, leaving 5 bases of the junction unmatched. Germline values: CDR1 LNHDA, CDR2 SQIVND (reference sequence). The CDR3 is 15 amino acids. CDR3 protein: CASSLGTGGAYGYTF. The CDR3 DNA follows: TGTGCCAGTAGTTTGGGGACAGGGGGCGCCTATGGCTACACCTTC.

This clone was seen more than once but under ten times. This chain joins TRBV11-1 and TRBJ2-5, with 11 positions matching TRBD2. Germline V gene data show CDR1 as SGHAT and CDR2 as FQDESV (reference sequence). V lost 4 bases to trimming and J lost 0 bases; unmatched junction nucleotides: 1. This CDR3 is built from 15 residues. CDR3 amino acids: CASSSSGGYQETQYF. CDR3 DNA sequence: TGTGCCAGCAGCTCTAGCGGGGGGTACCAAGAGACCCAGTACTTC.

V and J are TRBV28 and TRBJ2-7; perhaps TRBD1 as D (5 bases). The CDR3 covers 15 residues. CDR1 and CDR2 (germline): MDHEN, SYDVKM. V was pared by 3 bases and J by 5 bases, with 17 bases between. The CDR3 DNA reads TGTGCCAGCAGTTTTGGGCAGGGAATGAGGAACGAGCAGTACTTC. This sequence encodes CASSFGQGMRNEQYF.

This rearrangement joins TRBV7-3 to TRBJ2-3; a possible D gene is TRBD1 (5 bases). Trimming took off 5 bases at V and 0 bases at J, with 12 bases between the two ends. From germline, CDR1 is SGHTA and CDR2 FQGTGA. The CDR3 length is 15 residues. CDR3 DNA sequence: TGTGCCAGCAGCCCGTTTGGGGCCAGCACAGATACGCAGTATTTT. It encodes CASSPFGASTDTQYF.

V is TRBV28 and J is TRBJ1-5; D perhaps matches TRBD1 (5 bases). This CDR3 is built from 15 residues. Deletions cut 4 bases from V and 1 base from J, with 11 bases between. Germline loops: CDR1 MDHEN, CDR2 SYDVKM. The CDR3 protein is CASSSSDSSNQPQHF. The CDR3 DNA follows: TGTGCCAGCAGTTCCTCCGACAGCAGCAATCAGCCCCAGCATTTT.